A single sample gave rise to the 24 T cell receptor beta chains below, sequenced in a study of T cell repertoires in cytomegalovirus infection. TCRdb re-called the reads through MiXCR, storing one row per CDR3 protein. Of about 450,000 distinct CDR3 sequences listed, roughly a third were seen once; the top ten hold roughly an eighth. Sample: PBMCs. Receptors originate from a human donor in good health (CMV status not recorded). Some clones in this sample may be carry-over from other donors' samples.

In its sample, this clonotype was seen a few times. V is TRBV10-2 and J is TRBJ2-1; no clear D gene. This CDR3 spans 14 amino acids. CDR1 and CDR2 (germline): WSHSY, SAAADI. V dropped 0 bases and J dropped 10 bases, with 13 bases sitting between them. The chain's CDR3 is CASSESHSDGEQFF. CDR3 DNA sequence: TGCGCCAGCAGTGAGTCTCATTCTGATGGAGAGCAGTTCTTC.

The J gene is TRBJ1-2, the V gene TRBV19; D might be TRBD1 (6 bases). Trimming pared 5 bases from V and 3 bases from J, leaving 13 bases between. Germline V CDR1 and CDR2: LNHDA, SQIVND (reference sequence). CDR3 length: 14 amino acids. CDR3 sequence (DNA): TGTGCCAGTAGTCTACAGGGTCGTCACTATGGCTACACCTTC. This codes for CASSLQGRHYGYTF.

Many counts were recorded for this clonotype. V and J are TRBV7-8 and TRBJ2-1; D tentatively reads TRBD1 or TRBD2 (5 bases each). The CDR3 is made up of 13 amino acids. Germline V lookup: CDR1 SGHVS, CDR2 FQNEAQ. Trimming cost V 4 bases and J 10 bases, with 14 bases left between them. CDR3 sequence reads: CASSSEQWDEQFF. The CDR3 DNA reads as TGTGCCAGCAGCTCTGAGCAGTGGGACGAGCAGTTCTTC.

The CDR3 DNA sequence: TGTGCCAGCAGCTTGGCCCTGCGGGGGGATGAGCAGTTCTTC. Protein: CASSLALRGDEQFF. This chain connects TRBV5-6 to TRBJ2-1; TRBD2 matches at 8 bases. V lost 0 bases to trimming and J lost 8 bases; unmatched junction nucleotides: 4. Germline V lookup: CDR1 SGHDT, CDR2 YYEEEE. The CDR3 loop spans 14 amino acids.

The genes are TRBV6-5 and TRBJ2-1, with D tentatively TRBD2 (5 bases). CDR3 length equals 15 residues. Trimming took 7 bases from V and 3 from J, leaving 16 bases between them. The germline gives CDR1 MNHEY, CDR2 SVGAGI. Here the CDR3 reads CASTHSGSYYNEQFF. CDR3 coding DNA: TGTGCCAGCACCCACTCGGGGAGCTACTACAATGAGCAGTTCTTC.

This clonotype showed up many times. V is TRBV4-3 and J is TRBJ1-1, with D possibly TRBD1 on 6 matching bases. Trimming left V 3 bases short and J 0 bases short, with 11 bases between. CDR3 length: 15 residues. Germline lookup yields CDR1 LGHNA and CDR2 YSLEER. As DNA, the CDR3 is TGCGCCAGCAGCCAGATCGGACAGTTGAACACTGAAGCTTTCTTT. Its translation: CASSQIGQLNTEAFF.

This chain connects TRBV5-1 to TRBJ2-3, with a tentative D call TRBD1 (5 bases). V was trimmed by 5 bases and J by 2 bases, leaving 12 bases between them. Germline V lookup: CDR1 SGHRS, CDR2 YFSETQ. This CDR3 region has 14 residues. The CDR3 bases are TGCGCCAGCAGATCGACAGCGTACACAGATACGCAGTATTTT. Translated: CASRSTAYTDTQYF.

V and J are TRBV6-5 and TRBJ2-5, with 7 bases lining up with TRBD1. The ends lost 5 bases at V and 5 bases at J; junction bases unmatched: 8. CDR3 length: 14 residues. The germline CDR1 and CDR2 sequences are MNHEY and SVGAGI. In DNA form, the CDR3 reads TGTGCCAGCAGTAGACAGGGTGTTATGGAGACCCAGTACTTC. Its translation is CASSRQGVMETQYF.

The chain carries TRBV10-3 and TRBJ1-2, with a tentative D call TRBD1 (5 bases). The CDR3 has 14 residues. Per the germline V gene, CDR1 is ENHRY and CDR2 is SYGVKD. V gave up 3 bases and J gave up 6 bases, with 14 bases separating them. The CDR3 DNA sequence: TGTGCCATCAGTGAAGAAGGGGCCCGGGATGGCTACACCTTC. Its translation: CAISEEGARDGYTF.

This clonotype was seen a few times. V is TRBV23-1 and J is TRBJ2-1; D not certain. TRBV23-1 counts as an open reading frame of uncertain function. The V end lost 0 bases, the J end lost 4 bases, and 10 bases lay between the germline ends. The CDR3 consists of 15 residues. The CDR3 DNA reads as TGCGCCAGCAGTCAATCTGCCCAAACATACAATGAGCAGTTCTTC. As protein: CASSQSAQTYNEQFF.

This clonotype was seen repeatedly, ten times or more. This chain uses TRBV7-2 with TRBJ2-5; TRBD1 aligns across 10 bases. CDR1 is SGHTA, CDR2 FQGNSA, per germline. The CDR3 is 17 residues long. V shed 1 base and J 4 bases; nucleotides not matched to a gene: 9. CDR3: CASSLGDRGPGGETQYF. CDR3 DNA sequence: TGTGCCAGCAGCTTAGGAGACAGGGGGCCCGGCGGAGAGACCCAGTACTTC.

The chain has TRBV2 and TRBJ2-3, with 7 bases identical to TRBD2. The CDR3 is 14 amino acids. CDR1 SNHLY and CDR2 FYNNEI come from the germline V gene. V was pared by 7 bases and J by 2 bases, with 6 bases of the junction left unmatched. The CDR3 DNA reads TGTGCCAGCATCCCAGCGGGGTTCACAGATACGCAGTATTTT. Translated, it gives CASIPAGFTDTQYF. Complete variable domain (other parts from reference TRBV2 and TRBJ2-3): EPEVTQTPSHQVTQMGQEVILRCVPISNHLYFYWYRQILGQKVEFLVSFYNNEISEKSEIFDDQFSVERPDGSNFTLKIRSTKLEDSAMYFCASIPAGFTDTQYFGPGTRLTVL.

As to this clonotype: A much bigger clone sits one base away, suggesting this may be a read error. The CDR3 sequence is CASSPDAGDLFF. As DNA, the CDR3 is TGTGCCAGCAGTCCCGACGCCGGGGATCTGTTTTTT. V gene TRBV12-3 or TRBV12-4 combines with J gene TRBJ2-2, with D possibly matching TRBD2 (5 bases). The length of the CDR3 is 12 residues.

In this sample, this clonotype turned up a few times. The chain has TRBV6-2 or TRBV6-3 and TRBJ1-5; D is unresolved. In germline, CDR1 is MNHEY, CDR2 SVGEGT. The germline V and J ends were trimmed by 6 bases and 4 bases, with 22 bases remaining between them. The CDR3 loop spans 17 amino acids. CDR3 DNA: TGTGCCAGCAGCCCATGGAAGGTTGGGAACTCGAATCAGCCCCAGCATTTT. Translated: CASSPWKVGNSNQPQHF.

This clonotype was counted only a few times. The CDR3 loop reads CASSRGWAGELFF. CDR3 coding DNA: TGTGCCAGCAGTAGGGGTTGGGCCGGGGAGCTGTTTTTT. V gene TRBV12-3 or TRBV12-4 combines with J gene TRBJ2-2, with D possibly TRBD1 on 5 matching bases. This CDR3 has 13 amino acids. V shed 5 bases and J shed 6 bases, with 10 bases lying between them.

The V and J genes are TRBV6-5 and TRBJ2-2; D is possibly TRBD1 (6 bases). Germline V gene lookup returns CDR1 MNHEY and CDR2 SVGAGI. Trimming removed 6 bases from V and 1 base from J, with 18 bases in between. This CDR3 region has 17 residues. CDR3 region: CASSPLQTGVNTGELFF. The CDR3 region has the DNA TGTGCCAGCAGCCCGCTCCAGACAGGAGTGAACACCGGGGAGCTGTTTTTT.

The V call is TRBV7-9, the J call TRBJ1-2; no clear D gene. This CDR3 is built from 18 residues. Germline V lookup: CDR1 SEHNR, CDR2 FQNEAQ (reference sequence). V was pared by 0 bases and J by 0 bases, with 17 bases between. The CDR3 region is CASSLAHVRQQANYGYTF. The CDR3 bases are TGTGCCAGCAGCTTAGCGCACGTCCGGCAGCAAGCTAACTATGGCTACACCTTC.

This clonotype was observed at least ten times. The rearrangement joins TRBV12-3 or TRBV12-4 to TRBJ2-3; perhaps D is TRBD1 or TRBD2 (5 bases each). The CDR3 runs 14 residues. Trimming stripped 6 bases from V and 3 bases from J, with 13 bases between. The DNA for the CDR3 is TGTGCCAGCAGCGAACGGGGCCAAACAGATACGCAGTATTTT. Translating it yields CASSERGQTDTQYF.

This sequence joins TRBV6-1 and TRBJ1-1, with D perhaps TRBD1 (5 bases). Trimming removed 7 bases from V and 1 base from J, with 13 bases in between. This CDR3 has 14 residues. The germline gives CDR1 MNHNS, CDR2 SASEGT. The CDR3 sequence: CASTATGWNTEAFF. The CDR3 coding sequence is TGTGCCAGCACCGCCACAGGCTGGAACACTGAAGCTTTCTTT.

This clonotype was counted at least ten times. The gene calls are TRBV7-2 and TRBJ2-3; D not resolved. CDR3 length: 12 amino acids. Germline V gene lookup returns CDR1 SGHTA and CDR2 FQGNSA. V lost 5 bases to trimming and J lost 1 base, with 4 bases between them. The CDR3 protein is CASSQRTDTQYF. DNA for the CDR3: TGTGCCAGCAGCCAACGCACAGATACGCAGTATTTT.

This clonotype showed up just a few times. The gene calls are TRBV2 and TRBJ2-1, with 7 nucleotides matching TRBD1. After removal of 2 bases from V and 7 bases from J, the junction contained 8 bases not matched to a gene. Germline values: CDR1 SNHLY, CDR2 FYNNEI. The CDR3 spans 15 residues. The CDR3 is CASSEFAGGANEQFF. CDR3 coding DNA: TGTGCCAGCAGTGAATTCGCAGGGGGAGCGAATGAGCAGTTCTTC.

The V and J genes are TRBV5-4 and TRBJ1-5; TRBD1 is a possible D gene (5 bases). V lost 3 bases and J 7 bases, leaving 14 bases between the germline ends. CDR1 and CDR2 (germline): SGHNT, YYREEE (reference sequence). CDR3 length equals 14 residues. Here the CDR3 DNA reads TGTGCCAGCAGCTGGGGGGGGGGTAGCCAGCCCCAGCATTTT. It is translated as CASSWGGGSQPQHF. The full variable domain, rest sourced from reference TRBV5-4 and TRBJ1-5, is ETGVTQSPTHLIKTRGQQVTLRCSSQSGHNTVSWYQQALGQGPQFIFQYYREEENGRGNFPPRFSGLQFPNYSSELNVNALELDDSALYLCASSWGGGSQPQHFGDGTRLSIL.

This clonotype was detected ten times or more. The chain links TRBV15 to TRBJ1-5; D is undetermined. The CDR3 consists of 15 residues. V lost 0 bases and J 8 bases, leaving 14 bases between the germline ends. Germline CDR1 LNHNV, CDR2 YYDKDF (reference sequence). The CDR3 loop is CATSRDWSLGEPQHF. Written as DNA, the CDR3 is TGTGCCACCAGCAGAGATTGGTCCCTCGGGGAGCCCCAGCATTTT.

This clonotype was detected a few times. Sequence at one end of the junction differs from germline and may be a read error. This sequence joins TRBV20-1 and TRBJ2-7; TRBD1 agrees at 10 bases. The germline V gene has CDR1 DFQATT and CDR2 SNEGSKA (reference sequence). There are 14 residues in the CDR3. DNA for the CDR3: TGCAGTGCTAGGCCGGGACAGGGGTCCTTCGAGCAGTACTTC. This encodes CSARPGQGSFEQYF.